The present entry profiles one T cell receptor beta chain with its context. One end of the junction is discordant with germline, which a read error may explain. This sample was included in a study of OX40 agonist ivuxolimab in advanced cancers. The CDR3 is made up of 16 amino acids. Germline V gene data show CDR1 as MNHNS and CDR2 as SASEGT. Method: immunoSEQ multiplex PCR; TCRdb's copy keeps in-frame clones and lacks some. This sample carries around 100,000 clones, 90% of them seen once, and the ten largest clones take 0.31%. The source was CD4+ or CD8+ T cells sorted from blood, collected in a trial of the OX40 agonist ivuxolimab. The chain has TRBV6-1 and TRBJ2-2; D not certain. This clonotype was sampled from an adult with an advanced solid tumor such as melanoma, head and neck, liver or kidney cancer. The CDR3 here is CASSVYDPANTGELFF. The CDR3, as DNA: TGTGCCAGCAGTGTCTACGACCCAGCGAATACCGGGGAGCTGTTTTTT.